This TCR beta chain was sequenced for a study of pediatric ulcerative colitis. The germline CDR1 and CDR2 sequences are SEHNR and FQNEAQ (reference sequence). The CDR3 spans 15 residues. Trimming removed 3 bases at V and 0 bases at J, with 9 bases between. Sequencing depth was up to 500,000 reads per sample. Some clones are missing from TCRdb's copy, which holds only in-frame ones; the method was immunoSEQ multiplex PCR. The data show roughly 30,000 clones, about four fifths seen once. Remarks on this clone: As yet, its antigen is unknown.

General study results and limits: Total lymphocyte DNA, not sorted subsets, was the template. Ulcerative colitis patients shared more blood-rectal clones than controls.

The gene calls are TRBV7-9 and TRBJ1-3; D gene uncertain. The source is a boy between 10 and 17 years old with severe ulcerative colitis. Sequencing was performed on blood. In DNA form, the CDR3 reads TGTGCCAGCAGCTTTACCGGGAACTCTGGAAACACCATATATTTT. It is translated as CASSFTGNSGNTIYF. Filled out from reference TRBV7-9 and TRBJ1-3, the complete variable domain reads DTGVSQNPRHKITKRGQNVTFRCDPISEHNRLYWYRQTLGQGPEFLTYFQNEAQLEKSRLLSDRFSAERPKGSFSTLEIQRTEQGDSAMYLCASSFTGNSGNTIYFGEGSWLTVV.